These T cell receptor beta chains were read from a single sample in a study of blood T cell repertoires in COVID-19. Sequenced by immunoSEQ multiplex PCR; TCRdb stores in-frame clones only, minus some. The data contain roughly 500,000 clones, roughly 88% of them singletons. What was sequenced was peripheral blood. These receptor sequences come from a human donor in a cohort sampled during active COVID-19. CDR3s include the opening cysteine and the closing phenylalanine or tryptophan. D genes are given only for firm matches. Size values are once, few and many counts, or a class for expanded clones, and some rows have none.

j_call: TRBJ2-1
clone_size: NA
d_call: TRBD1
v_call: TRBV10-2
cdr3_aa: CASSEAGTASSSIYNEQFF
cdr3_nt: TGCGCCAGCAGTGAAGCCGGGACAGCAAGTTCTAGTATCTACAATGAGCAGTTCTTC

j_call: TRBJ1-5
clone_size: few
d_call: NA
v_call: TRBV18
cdr3_aa: CASSRGDGQPQHF
cdr3_nt: TGTGCCAGCTCACGGGGGGACGGGCAGCCCCAGCATTTT

j_call: TRBJ2-2
clone_size: few
d_call: NA
v_call: TRBV30
cdr3_aa: CAWSVLSTGNTGELFF
cdr3_nt: TGTGCCTGGAGTGTTCTGTCGACAGGGAACACCGGGGAGCTGTTTTTT

j_call: TRBJ1-2
clone_size: NA
d_call: NA
v_call: TRBV9
cdr3_aa: CASSAGQVDYGYTF
cdr3_nt: TGTGCCAGCAGCGCCGGACAAGTCGACTATGGCTACACCTTC

j_call: TRBJ2-6
clone_size: once
d_call: TRBD1
v_call: TRBV19
cdr3_aa: CASSAQDRGREANVLTF
cdr3_nt: TGTGCCAGTAGCGCCCAGGACAGGGGGCGGGAGGCCAACGTCCTGACTTTC

j_call: TRBJ2-5
clone_size: NA
d_call: NA
v_call: TRBV19
cdr3_aa: CASSNTQETQYF
cdr3_nt: TGTGCCAGTAGTAACACCCAAGAGACCCAGTACTTC

j_call: TRBJ1-3
clone_size: NA
d_call: NA
v_call: TRBV3-1/TRBV3-2
cdr3_aa: CASSPGGENTIYF
cdr3_nt: TGTGCCAGCAGCCCCGGCGGTGAAAACACCATATATTTT

j_call: TRBJ1-6
clone_size: few
d_call: NA
v_call: TRBV28
cdr3_aa: CASSYTRGFNSPLHF
cdr3_nt: TGTGCCAGCAGTTATACCAGGGGTTTCAATTCACCCCTCCACTTT

j_call: TRBJ1-1
clone_size: once
d_call: TRBD1
v_call: TRBV19
cdr3_aa: CASSSQGTTEAFF
cdr3_nt: TGTGCCAGTAGCTCACAGGGGACTACTGAAGCTTTCTTT

j_call: TRBJ1-1
clone_size: few
d_call: TRBD1
v_call: TRBV7-7
cdr3_aa: CASSPGGTRSTEAFF
cdr3_nt: TGTGCTAGCAGCCCAGGGGGGACGAGAAGCACTGAAGCTTTCTTT

j_call: TRBJ2-3
clone_size: NA
d_call: NA
v_call: TRBV10-3
cdr3_aa: CAISESRASASADTQYF
cdr3_nt: TGTGCCATCAGTGAGTCCCGTGCTAGCGCAAGCGCAGATACGCAGTATTTT

j_call: TRBJ1-1
clone_size: NA
d_call: NA
v_call: TRBV5-8
cdr3_aa: CASSLVRGRAFF
cdr3_nt: TGTGCCAGCAGCTTAGTCCGGGGTAGAGCTTTCTTT

j_call: TRBJ2-1
clone_size: NA
d_call: TRBD1
v_call: TRBV9
cdr3_aa: CASSAGTASYNEQFF
cdr3_nt: TGTGCCAGCAGCGCGGGGACAGCCTCCTACAATGAGCAGTTCTTC

j_call: TRBJ1-1
clone_size: NA
d_call: NA
v_call: TRBV13
cdr3_aa: CASSELGAEAFF
cdr3_nt: TGTGCCAGCAGTGAATTAGGGGCCGAAGCTTTCTTT

j_call: TRBJ1-6
clone_size: NA
d_call: TRBD1
v_call: TRBV27
cdr3_aa: CASSPTGSSPLHF
cdr3_nt: TGTGCCAGCAGTCCGACAGGGTCCTCACCCCTCCACTTT

j_call: TRBJ2-5
clone_size: NA
d_call: NA
v_call: TRBV6-5
cdr3_aa: CASSSDTWTQYF
cdr3_nt: TGTGCCAGCAGTTCGGACACATGGACCCAGTACTTC

j_call: TRBJ2-7
clone_size: NA
d_call: TRBD2
v_call: TRBV19
cdr3_aa: CASSSRLAGVPYEQYF
cdr3_nt: TGTGCCAGTAGTAGCAGACTAGCGGGAGTTCCCTACGAGCAGTACTTC

j_call: TRBJ2-3
clone_size: NA
d_call: TRBD2
v_call: TRBV5-1
cdr3_aa: CASSPRTSGGNTDTQYF
cdr3_nt: TGCGCCAGCAGCCCACGGACTAGCGGGGGAAACACAGATACGCAGTATTTT

j_call: TRBJ2-7
clone_size: NA
d_call: NA
v_call: TRBV11-2
cdr3_aa: CASRRVPTYEQYF
cdr3_nt: TGTGCCAGCAGGAGGGTTCCTACCTACGAGCAGTACTTC

j_call: TRBJ2-1
clone_size: NA
d_call: NA
v_call: TRBV19
cdr3_aa: CASSMGADSYNEQFF
cdr3_nt: TGTGCCAGTAGTATGGGGGCTGACAGCTACAATGAGCAGTTCTTC

j_call: TRBJ2-2
clone_size: NA
d_call: TRBD1
v_call: TRBV6-5
cdr3_aa: CTSSFGQGNTGELFF
cdr3_nt: TGTACCAGCAGCTTTGGACAGGGAAACACCGGGGAGCTGTTTTTT

j_call: TRBJ1-1
clone_size: NA
d_call: NA
v_call: TRBV3-1/TRBV3-2
cdr3_aa: CASSQDSVSTNTEAFF
cdr3_nt: TGTGCCAGCAGCCAAGACAGCGTCAGTACGAACACTGAAGCTTTCTTT

j_call: TRBJ1-1
clone_size: NA
d_call: NA
v_call: TRBV15
cdr3_aa: CATSSRDTEAFF
cdr3_nt: TGTGCCACCAGCAGCAGGGACACTGAAGCTTTCTTT

j_call: TRBJ2-5
clone_size: NA
d_call: NA
v_call: TRBV7-9
cdr3_aa: CASSSVPGVGETQYF
cdr3_nt: TGTGCCAGCAGCTCCGTCCCGGGAGTGGGAGAGACCCAGTACTTC

j_call: TRBJ2-3
clone_size: NA
d_call: TRBD2
v_call: TRBV7-9
cdr3_aa: CASSLLPGLAGTDTQYF
cdr3_nt: TGTGCCAGCAGCCTCCTCCCGGGACTAGCGGGCACAGATACGCAGTATTTT

j_call: TRBJ1-3
clone_size: NA
d_call: NA
v_call: TRBV7-9
cdr3_aa: CASSPVRGNGNTIYF
cdr3_nt: TGTGCCAGCAGCCCTGTAAGGGGGAATGGAAACACCATATATTTT

j_call: TRBJ1-4
clone_size: NA
d_call: TRBD1
v_call: TRBV28
cdr3_aa: CASSPRDREKLFF
cdr3_nt: TGTGCCAGCAGCCCCAGGGACAGAGAAAAACTGTTTTTT

j_call: TRBJ2-7
clone_size: NA
d_call: NA
v_call: TRBV15
cdr3_aa: CATSRGSGRMAYEQYF
cdr3_nt: TGTGCCACCAGCAGAGGAAGTGGGAGAATGGCCTACGAGCAGTACTTC

j_call: TRBJ2-3
clone_size: NA
d_call: NA
v_call: TRBV2
cdr3_aa: CAQRLDTQYF
cdr3_nt: TGTGCCCAGCGGCTAGATACGCAGTATTTT

j_call: TRBJ1-6
clone_size: NA
d_call: TRBD1
v_call: TRBV7-8
cdr3_aa: CASSFRTGDSPLHF
cdr3_nt: TGTGCCAGCAGCTTCAGGACAGGGGATTCACCCCTCCACTTT

j_call: TRBJ1-2
clone_size: NA
d_call: NA
v_call: TRBV6-2/TRBV6-3
cdr3_aa: CASSINREQDYGYTF
cdr3_nt: TGTGCCAGCAGTATCAACAGGGAACAGGATTATGGCTACACCTTC

j_call: TRBJ2-6
clone_size: NA
d_call: NA
v_call: TRBV4-2
cdr3_aa: CASSSFPRQVRANVLTF
cdr3_nt: TGTGCCAGCAGCTCTTTTCCTAGGCAAGTGAGGGCCAACGTCCTGACTTTC

j_call: TRBJ1-2
clone_size: NA
d_call: NA
v_call: TRBV5-3
cdr3_aa: CARSLYRLNYGYTF
cdr3_nt: TGTGCCAGAAGCTTATACAGGCTTAACTATGGCTACACCTTC

j_call: TRBJ2-1
clone_size: NA
d_call: TRBD2
v_call: TRBV29-1
cdr3_aa: CSVGWGRENEQFF
cdr3_nt: TGCAGCGTTGGCTGGGGGAGGGAAAATGAGCAGTTCTTC

j_call: TRBJ1-4
clone_size: few
d_call: TRBD1
v_call: TRBV30
cdr3_aa: CAWSEGTGTFEKLFF
cdr3_nt: TGTGCCTGGAGCGAAGGGACAGGGACGTTCGAGAAACTGTTTTTT

j_call: TRBJ2-1
clone_size: NA
d_call: NA
v_call: TRBV4-1
cdr3_aa: CASSPQGGRYNEQFF
cdr3_nt: TGCGCCAGCAGCCCCCAGGGTGGGCGGTACAATGAGCAGTTCTTC

j_call: TRBJ2-1
clone_size: NA
d_call: TRBD2
v_call: TRBV6-6
cdr3_aa: CASRPSGTSVYNEQFF
cdr3_nt: TGTGCCAGCAGACCTTCCGGGACTAGCGTGTACAATGAGCAGTTCTTC

j_call: TRBJ1-5
clone_size: NA
d_call: TRBD1
v_call: TRBV6-5
cdr3_aa: CASRQTGLGNQPQHF
cdr3_nt: TGTGCCAGCAGGCAGACAGGGCTTGGCAATCAGCCCCAGCATTTT

j_call: TRBJ1-3
clone_size: NA
d_call: NA
v_call: TRBV7-9
cdr3_aa: CASSLADRGNTIYF
cdr3_nt: TGTGCCAGCAGCTTAGCGGACAGAGGAAACACCATATATTTT

j_call: TRBJ1-5
clone_size: few
d_call: NA
v_call: TRBV30
cdr3_aa: CAWRDNYSNQPQHF
cdr3_nt: TGTGCCTGGAGGGACAACTATAGCAATCAGCCCCAGCATTTT

j_call: TRBJ2-7
clone_size: NA
d_call: NA
v_call: TRBV19
cdr3_aa: CASKKGGASSYEQYF
cdr3_nt: TGTGCCAGTAAAAAGGGGGGGGCAAGCTCCTACGAGCAGTACTTC

j_call: TRBJ2-7
clone_size: NA
d_call: TRBD2
v_call: TRBV6-5
cdr3_aa: CASSFGTSGYEQYF
cdr3_nt: TGTGCCAGCAGTTTTGGGACTAGCGGGTACGAGCAGTACTTC

j_call: TRBJ2-7
clone_size: NA
d_call: TRBD1
v_call: TRBV7-6
cdr3_aa: CASSLGQGEFNEQYF
cdr3_nt: TGTGCCAGCAGCCTGGGACAGGGGGAATTCAACGAGCAGTACTTC

j_call: TRBJ2-3
clone_size: many
d_call: NA
v_call: TRBV7-2
cdr3_aa: CASSFPTADTQYF
cdr3_nt: TGTGCCAGCAGCTTCCCGACAGCGGATACGCAGTATTTT

j_call: TRBJ1-2
clone_size: NA
d_call: NA
v_call: TRBV18
cdr3_aa: CASSPGQGSYGYTF
cdr3_nt: TGTGCCAGCTCACCGGGGCAGGGGTCCTATGGCTACACCTTC

j_call: TRBJ2-7
clone_size: NA
d_call: NA
v_call: TRBV4-3
cdr3_aa: CASSPTNRGYEQYF
cdr3_nt: TGCGCCAGCAGTCCGACAAATAGGGGCTACGAGCAGTACTTC

j_call: TRBJ2-1
clone_size: NA
d_call: TRBD1
v_call: TRBV5-8
cdr3_aa: CASSLGAGGGNNEQFF
cdr3_nt: TGTGCCAGCAGCTTGGGGGCAGGGGGCGGAAACAATGAGCAGTTCTTC

j_call: TRBJ2-4
clone_size: NA
d_call: NA
v_call: TRBV6-5
cdr3_aa: CASSPWDTAKNIQYF
cdr3_nt: TGTGCCAGCAGTCCTTGGGACACAGCCAAAAACATTCAGTACTTC

j_call: TRBJ2-3
clone_size: few
d_call: NA
v_call: TRBV3-1/TRBV3-2
cdr3_aa: CASSQAGATDTQYF
cdr3_nt: TGTGCCAGCAGCCAAGCGGGAGCCACAGATACGCAGTATTTT

j_call: TRBJ2-7
clone_size: NA
d_call: TRBD2
v_call: TRBV4-3
cdr3_aa: CASSQDFGTSGNEQYF
cdr3_nt: TGCGCCAGCAGCCAAGACTTTGGGACTAGCGGGAACGAGCAGTACTTC

j_call: TRBJ1-5
clone_size: few
d_call: NA
v_call: TRBV6-5
cdr3_aa: CASSSGDQPQHF
cdr3_nt: TGTGCCAGCAGTTCCGGGGATCAGCCCCAGCATTTT

j_call: TRBJ2-2
clone_size: NA
d_call: NA
v_call: TRBV27
cdr3_aa: CASSLSRVYTGELFF
cdr3_nt: TGTGCCAGCAGTTTATCGCGAGTCTACACCGGGGAGCTGTTTTTT